Listed below are T cell receptor beta chains from one sample, sequenced in a study of PD-1 blockade in classical Hodgkin lymphoma. Sequencing was performed with immunoSEQ multiplex PCR; in TCRdb, only in-frame clones are kept and a portion is missing. The data show over 20,000 clones, with 80% to 90% seen just once and roughly 7% held by the top ten. The sample was CD8+ T cells from blood. These receptors were collected from a human donor with classical Hodgkin lymphoma. The conserved cysteine and the conserved F or W are not part of the CDR3 here. The order of the fields is V gene, D gene, CDR3 protein. The D gene is left open where the match is weak.

TRBV4-3,-,ASSQGTSEQF
TRBV6-6,-,ASSHRRPERDYGYT
TRBV4-3,-,ASSQARSQETQY
TRBV27,TRBD2,ASSLPPGLAGVHEQY
TRBV6-1,TRBD1,ASSESRQGWGNQPQH
TRBV27,-,ASSPAVGPYEQY
TRBV6-6,-,ASSQSNQPQH
TRBV11-2,-,ASSLSRVSTGYT
TRBV7-2,-,ASSRVWGGGEQY
TRBV27,-,ASSGVRGDFYGYT
TRBV2,-,ASNDGGGYT
TRBV7-6,-,ASSFSPATADTQY
TRBV18,-,ASSPETGSLSNSPLH
TRBV6-5,-,ASSISGTDTQY
TRBV9,-,ASSVGMGSSYEQY
TRBV2,-,ASYDTSNYGYT
TRBV7-2,-,ASSLRRHKEQY
TRBV7-2,TRBD1,ASSLDRGRYTEAF
TRBV9,TRBD2,ASSVGTSSPGELF
TRBV27,-,ASSYRMNYEQY
TRBV19,-,ASSPRRGTPYNEQF
TRBV6-5,-,ASSYVPDRGTEAF
TRBV5-1,-,ASSMPAESNEKLF
TRBV29-1,-,SVGGRETQY
TRBV29-1,TRBD2,SVAPGGSDEQF
TRBV27,-,ASSSRVYNSPLH
TRBV2,-,ASSETGTDQPQH
TRBV10-2,-,ASSDFGGERNSPLH
TRBV27,-,ASSLGRGYSNQPQH
TRBV2,-,ASRGTDLNTGELF
TRBV5-1,TRBD1,ASRTTGEPPWEQY
TRBV6-1,-,ASSPIGLTGDTQY
TRBV7-6,-,ASSLSPNSPLH
TRBV29-1,TRBD1,SVRTGPEQY
TRBV10-3,-,AISEYGGISGNTIY
TRBV29-1,-,SVVDILGYT
TRBV27,-,ASSLWGGQTGELF
TRBV7-6,TRBD1,ASSLDRVQETQY